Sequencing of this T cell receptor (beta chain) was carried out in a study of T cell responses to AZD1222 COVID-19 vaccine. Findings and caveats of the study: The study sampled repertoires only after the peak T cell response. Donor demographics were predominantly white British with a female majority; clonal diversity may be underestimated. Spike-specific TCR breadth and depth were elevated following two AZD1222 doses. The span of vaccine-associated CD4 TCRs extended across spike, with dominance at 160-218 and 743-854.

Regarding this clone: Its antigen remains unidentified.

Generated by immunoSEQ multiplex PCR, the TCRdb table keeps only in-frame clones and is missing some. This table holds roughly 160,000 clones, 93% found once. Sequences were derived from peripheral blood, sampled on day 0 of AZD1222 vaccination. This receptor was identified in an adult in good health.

CDR3 amino acids: CASSLYQLADYEQYF. The CDR3 nucleotides read TGTGCCAGCAGCCTGTACCAGCTAGCGGACTACGAGCAGTACTTC. This chain links TRBV3-1 (or the pseudogene TRBV3-2) with TRBJ2-7, with 7 bases identical to TRBD2. After removal of 4 bases from V and 3 bases from J, the junction contained 9 bases not matched to a gene. The germline V gene encodes CDR1 LGHDT and CDR2 YNNKEL (reference sequence). CDR3 length: 15 residues.